This T cell receptor beta chain was documented in a study of cytomegalovirus exposure and HLA in healthy donors (dated by TCRdb to the late 2010s). Context from the whole study: An earlier analysis of roughly 500 of the donors reported about 260 Gb of sequence data and 95 million to 140 million unique TCR beta sequences obtained from around 170 million T cells. Roughly 300 gigabases of sequencing data and tens of millions of unique TCR sequences were included in an early release covering over 600 HLA-typed donors. The genetic ancestry cluster associated with self-reported Caucasian donors included around four fifths of the roughly 400 genotyped donors. The study aimed to test whether cataloging public T cell receptors could reveal signatures of past pathogen exposure. Using immunosequencing, the study profiled T cell repertoires from 500 to 800 subjects and related those repertoires to cytomegalovirus serostatus. In addition to the first cohort of approximately 650 subjects, a separate validation cohort of approximately 110 different subjects was used. To predict cytomegalovirus infection status, the study combined high-throughput TCR immunosequencing, statistical association of individual TCRs with disease status, and machine learning. In a later analysis, previously published TCR beta repertoires from 550 to 750 donors were re-analyzed and high-resolution HLA genotyping was added so that TCR occurrence patterns could be studied. Rather than drawing on any new phenotypic data, the later analysis identified candidate immune exposures from TCR beta sequences and the way those sequences occurred across donors. In an earlier analysis of more than 550 of the donors, high-throughput TCR beta sequencing was used to judge whether each TCR beta V gene segment behaved as functional or pseudogenic. Alongside the repertoire data, information on donor age, sex, ethnicity and CMV serostatus was compiled. A later genetic analysis used genome-wide SNP genotypes for about 60% of the roughly 670 donors, treating that subset as a discovery cohort. All discovery cohort repertoires had been generated on a single sequencing platform. Both class I and class II loci were covered by HLA typing, at four-digit resolution. The number of donors typed differed by locus, with roughly 620-640 for A, B, C, DRB1 and DQB1, around 560 for DQA1, nearly 610 for DPA1, and some 450 for DPB1. Roughly 5 DR-DQ haplotypes were handled as single units for association and clustering because linkage in the cohort was strong. Among about 370 genotyped donors of the cohort, an average of about 220,000 unique TCR beta nucleotide sequences was sequenced per donor, of which 15% to 20% were non-productive. The research as a whole found: The study listed over 150 TCR beta chains as associated with cytomegalovirus. Because counts were too low, some 16 rarely observed V segments, including chromosome 9 orphons, were excluded from the earlier analysis of roughly 580 of the donors. In a later analysis, most CMV-associated TCR beta chains were found to appear HLA-restricted, with HLA associations seemingly driven largely by CMV exposure. In a later analysis, HLA-associated TCR beta chains showed more clonal expansion and lower generation probabilities than non-associated chains that were equally common. In a later analysis, some 18,000 TCR beta sequences were associated with specific HLA alleles at a false discovery rate of 0.05. A later genetic analysis associated a missense DCLRE1C variant with V-gene and J-gene trimming of TCR beta chains, and an independent cohort replicated the association. CMV serostatus was the only immune exposure information available for the cohort. Assigning TCR associations to individual alleles was difficult when HLA alleles, especially DR and DQ, strongly co-occurred. Linkage disequilibrium might explain the correlated functional status among segregating V segments, but an unknown experimental factor could not be ruled out. Some IMGT-functional V segments, including TRBV6-2 and TRBV6-3, could not be told apart with the 87-base-pair reads, so those segments were excluded. A further reported finding was that TCR beta sequences accurately predicted the HLA-A and HLA-B alleles for most subjects in the first cohort. Sequencing depth was assumed to be roughly uniform across donors in the presence/absence analyses, though that assumption may not hold. Several of the top co-occurrence clusters appeared to be linked to parvovirus B19, influenza, CMV and Epstein-Barr virus, according to a later analysis. A cluster of highly shared sequence variants was judged likely to represent a technical artifact of the sequencing pipeline. Across donors, most TCR sequences were observed very rarely, whereas some public TCRs were present in many individuals. The authors suggested that the approach could potentially be extended to other disease states and immunological phenotypes. Compared with the approximately 700-donor mean, donors in an Asian-associated ancestry cluster had fewer N-insertions in productive TCRs, according to a later genetic analysis. The classifier was reported to diagnose cytomegalovirus status with high specificity and sensitivity in both the original and validation cohorts. A few of the identified cytomegalovirus-associated TCR beta chains were confirmed in vitro to be specific for cytomegalovirus antigens. In an earlier analysis of 500 to 650 of the donors, most TCR beta V segments appeared in productive rearrangements about 87% or about 30% of the time, broadly matching IMGT annotations. In a later analysis, the rate of TCR association differed among HLA loci, with DRB1 alleles having the most associated TCRs and HLA-C alleles having the fewest. The cohort was sequenced for TCR beta chains only, and without alpha or paired-chain data the features that could be detected were limited. Because HLA typing was missing for some donors at each locus, association tests included only the typed subset.

Points on this clone: Its antigen has not been determined. No base qualities exist here, and no much larger clone lies one base off it.

Germline trimming amounts to 4 bases on V and 4 bases on J, with 6 as the count of junction bases outside the gene matches. The CDR3 sequence holds 15 residues, the cysteine and phenylalanine included. CDR3 DNA is the only sequence kept; it has 45 bases, read in frame from the first base. The germline V gene encodes CDR1 MDHEN and CDR2 SYDVKM. The protocol used for the library was the immunoSEQ multiplex PCR assay. For the multiplex PCR, a mixture combining 60 forward primers for TCR Vbeta segments and 13 reverse primers for TCR Jbeta segments was used. The CDR3 region of rearranged TCR beta genes was amplified from genomic DNA by a multiplex PCR assay. Amplified TCR beta libraries were sequenced as 87-base-pair reads on the Illumina HiSeq System. On the authors' methods: A later analysis tallied 75 million to 95 million unique TCR beta chains across the 610 or so repertoires, and approximately 11 million of those chains were shared by two or more donors. To remove PCR and sequencing errors, raw reads were error-corrected and collapsed into unique sequences using a nearest-neighbor algorithm that merged closely related sequences. V, D and J gene segments were assigned by aligning CDR3 sequences to IMGT reference sequences. For a sequence to be retained, a match of at least six nucleotides was required to both a V gene segment and a J gene segment. Rearrangements were classified as productive when the CDR3 lacked stop codons and remained in frame with V and J, and all other rearrangements were classified as non-productive. CDR3 was defined by IMGT convention, running from the second conserved V-encoded cysteine to the conserved J-encoded phenylalanine. The earlier analysis of 500 to 750 of the donors excluded any sequence lacking an unambiguous match to a single V gene segment. In an earlier analysis of several hundred of the donors, a V segment was called functional when productive rearrangements were above 56.7%, and segregating when the standard deviation between donors exceeded 5%. To diagnose cytomegalovirus status from the catalog of TCR beta chain sequences, a statistical classification framework was built. In a later analysis, TCR nucleotide sequences were compared against IMGT/GENE-DB human TR gene sequences so that V and J genes could be assigned. The TCRdist pipeline was used in a later analysis to assign CDR3 sequences and most-parsimonious VDJ recombination scenarios. In a later analysis, every TCR beta chain was defined by the combination of its CDR3 amino acid sequence and its V-gene family, and reads without a unique V-gene family were dropped. To address suspected cross-contamination and a sequencing artifact, a later analysis removed 450 to 700 highly shared, low-generation-probability nucleotide sequences. In a later analysis, a clonal expansion index for each public chain was calculated from normalized within-repertoire ranks of inferred template counts. A later analysis computed generation probabilities with a VDJ recombination model fitted to out-of-frame rearrangements, and checked the results against IGoR. In a later analysis, TCR-TCR, TCR-HLA and TCR-CMV co-occurrence was scored with hypergeometric tests, and a repertoire-size bias correction was applied to TCR pairs. False discovery rates were estimated in a later analysis by permuting HLA or CMV assignments 20 times. In a later analysis, co-occurring TCRs were grouped using DBSCAN, and TCRdist sequence similarity was added for clustering within HLA-allele-positive subsets. For co-occurrence clustering, repertoires with fewer than 30,000 or more than 120,000 public chains were excluded, along with four to six repertoires with anomalous nucleotide sharing. TCRdb holds this immuneACCESS table with in-frame rearrangements only. Some clones are missing; in checked studies, unresolved V genes explain under half, and the rest has no known cause. V and J calls plus clone size are reproduced from that table; the DNA served to infer D and trimming. The sample table shows roughly 180,000 clones, and around 80% are seen once. Around 2% of the sample goes to the ten largest clones.

The cohort was made up of 500 to 800 healthy bone marrow donors. At the time of sampling, all cohort members were nominally healthy, though unrecorded immune exposures were likely present. The donor was CMV seropositive and belonged to the group of more than 250 seropositive cohort members. A peripheral blood sample was collected from each donor, and TCR beta sequencing was performed on peripheral blood mononuclear cells. The Qiagen DNeasy Blood Extraction Kit was used to extract genomic DNA from the blood cell samples. The sequenced sample was PBMCs. The receptor's source is a woman under 30 in good health and CMV-seropositive. Rearrangement joined TRBV28 to TRBJ1-5, and TRBD1 matches 8 of the central bases. CDR3 reads: CASSWTGQTNQPQHF. The DNA sequence is TGTGCCAGCAGTTGGACAGGGCAGACAAATCAGCCCCAGCATTTT.